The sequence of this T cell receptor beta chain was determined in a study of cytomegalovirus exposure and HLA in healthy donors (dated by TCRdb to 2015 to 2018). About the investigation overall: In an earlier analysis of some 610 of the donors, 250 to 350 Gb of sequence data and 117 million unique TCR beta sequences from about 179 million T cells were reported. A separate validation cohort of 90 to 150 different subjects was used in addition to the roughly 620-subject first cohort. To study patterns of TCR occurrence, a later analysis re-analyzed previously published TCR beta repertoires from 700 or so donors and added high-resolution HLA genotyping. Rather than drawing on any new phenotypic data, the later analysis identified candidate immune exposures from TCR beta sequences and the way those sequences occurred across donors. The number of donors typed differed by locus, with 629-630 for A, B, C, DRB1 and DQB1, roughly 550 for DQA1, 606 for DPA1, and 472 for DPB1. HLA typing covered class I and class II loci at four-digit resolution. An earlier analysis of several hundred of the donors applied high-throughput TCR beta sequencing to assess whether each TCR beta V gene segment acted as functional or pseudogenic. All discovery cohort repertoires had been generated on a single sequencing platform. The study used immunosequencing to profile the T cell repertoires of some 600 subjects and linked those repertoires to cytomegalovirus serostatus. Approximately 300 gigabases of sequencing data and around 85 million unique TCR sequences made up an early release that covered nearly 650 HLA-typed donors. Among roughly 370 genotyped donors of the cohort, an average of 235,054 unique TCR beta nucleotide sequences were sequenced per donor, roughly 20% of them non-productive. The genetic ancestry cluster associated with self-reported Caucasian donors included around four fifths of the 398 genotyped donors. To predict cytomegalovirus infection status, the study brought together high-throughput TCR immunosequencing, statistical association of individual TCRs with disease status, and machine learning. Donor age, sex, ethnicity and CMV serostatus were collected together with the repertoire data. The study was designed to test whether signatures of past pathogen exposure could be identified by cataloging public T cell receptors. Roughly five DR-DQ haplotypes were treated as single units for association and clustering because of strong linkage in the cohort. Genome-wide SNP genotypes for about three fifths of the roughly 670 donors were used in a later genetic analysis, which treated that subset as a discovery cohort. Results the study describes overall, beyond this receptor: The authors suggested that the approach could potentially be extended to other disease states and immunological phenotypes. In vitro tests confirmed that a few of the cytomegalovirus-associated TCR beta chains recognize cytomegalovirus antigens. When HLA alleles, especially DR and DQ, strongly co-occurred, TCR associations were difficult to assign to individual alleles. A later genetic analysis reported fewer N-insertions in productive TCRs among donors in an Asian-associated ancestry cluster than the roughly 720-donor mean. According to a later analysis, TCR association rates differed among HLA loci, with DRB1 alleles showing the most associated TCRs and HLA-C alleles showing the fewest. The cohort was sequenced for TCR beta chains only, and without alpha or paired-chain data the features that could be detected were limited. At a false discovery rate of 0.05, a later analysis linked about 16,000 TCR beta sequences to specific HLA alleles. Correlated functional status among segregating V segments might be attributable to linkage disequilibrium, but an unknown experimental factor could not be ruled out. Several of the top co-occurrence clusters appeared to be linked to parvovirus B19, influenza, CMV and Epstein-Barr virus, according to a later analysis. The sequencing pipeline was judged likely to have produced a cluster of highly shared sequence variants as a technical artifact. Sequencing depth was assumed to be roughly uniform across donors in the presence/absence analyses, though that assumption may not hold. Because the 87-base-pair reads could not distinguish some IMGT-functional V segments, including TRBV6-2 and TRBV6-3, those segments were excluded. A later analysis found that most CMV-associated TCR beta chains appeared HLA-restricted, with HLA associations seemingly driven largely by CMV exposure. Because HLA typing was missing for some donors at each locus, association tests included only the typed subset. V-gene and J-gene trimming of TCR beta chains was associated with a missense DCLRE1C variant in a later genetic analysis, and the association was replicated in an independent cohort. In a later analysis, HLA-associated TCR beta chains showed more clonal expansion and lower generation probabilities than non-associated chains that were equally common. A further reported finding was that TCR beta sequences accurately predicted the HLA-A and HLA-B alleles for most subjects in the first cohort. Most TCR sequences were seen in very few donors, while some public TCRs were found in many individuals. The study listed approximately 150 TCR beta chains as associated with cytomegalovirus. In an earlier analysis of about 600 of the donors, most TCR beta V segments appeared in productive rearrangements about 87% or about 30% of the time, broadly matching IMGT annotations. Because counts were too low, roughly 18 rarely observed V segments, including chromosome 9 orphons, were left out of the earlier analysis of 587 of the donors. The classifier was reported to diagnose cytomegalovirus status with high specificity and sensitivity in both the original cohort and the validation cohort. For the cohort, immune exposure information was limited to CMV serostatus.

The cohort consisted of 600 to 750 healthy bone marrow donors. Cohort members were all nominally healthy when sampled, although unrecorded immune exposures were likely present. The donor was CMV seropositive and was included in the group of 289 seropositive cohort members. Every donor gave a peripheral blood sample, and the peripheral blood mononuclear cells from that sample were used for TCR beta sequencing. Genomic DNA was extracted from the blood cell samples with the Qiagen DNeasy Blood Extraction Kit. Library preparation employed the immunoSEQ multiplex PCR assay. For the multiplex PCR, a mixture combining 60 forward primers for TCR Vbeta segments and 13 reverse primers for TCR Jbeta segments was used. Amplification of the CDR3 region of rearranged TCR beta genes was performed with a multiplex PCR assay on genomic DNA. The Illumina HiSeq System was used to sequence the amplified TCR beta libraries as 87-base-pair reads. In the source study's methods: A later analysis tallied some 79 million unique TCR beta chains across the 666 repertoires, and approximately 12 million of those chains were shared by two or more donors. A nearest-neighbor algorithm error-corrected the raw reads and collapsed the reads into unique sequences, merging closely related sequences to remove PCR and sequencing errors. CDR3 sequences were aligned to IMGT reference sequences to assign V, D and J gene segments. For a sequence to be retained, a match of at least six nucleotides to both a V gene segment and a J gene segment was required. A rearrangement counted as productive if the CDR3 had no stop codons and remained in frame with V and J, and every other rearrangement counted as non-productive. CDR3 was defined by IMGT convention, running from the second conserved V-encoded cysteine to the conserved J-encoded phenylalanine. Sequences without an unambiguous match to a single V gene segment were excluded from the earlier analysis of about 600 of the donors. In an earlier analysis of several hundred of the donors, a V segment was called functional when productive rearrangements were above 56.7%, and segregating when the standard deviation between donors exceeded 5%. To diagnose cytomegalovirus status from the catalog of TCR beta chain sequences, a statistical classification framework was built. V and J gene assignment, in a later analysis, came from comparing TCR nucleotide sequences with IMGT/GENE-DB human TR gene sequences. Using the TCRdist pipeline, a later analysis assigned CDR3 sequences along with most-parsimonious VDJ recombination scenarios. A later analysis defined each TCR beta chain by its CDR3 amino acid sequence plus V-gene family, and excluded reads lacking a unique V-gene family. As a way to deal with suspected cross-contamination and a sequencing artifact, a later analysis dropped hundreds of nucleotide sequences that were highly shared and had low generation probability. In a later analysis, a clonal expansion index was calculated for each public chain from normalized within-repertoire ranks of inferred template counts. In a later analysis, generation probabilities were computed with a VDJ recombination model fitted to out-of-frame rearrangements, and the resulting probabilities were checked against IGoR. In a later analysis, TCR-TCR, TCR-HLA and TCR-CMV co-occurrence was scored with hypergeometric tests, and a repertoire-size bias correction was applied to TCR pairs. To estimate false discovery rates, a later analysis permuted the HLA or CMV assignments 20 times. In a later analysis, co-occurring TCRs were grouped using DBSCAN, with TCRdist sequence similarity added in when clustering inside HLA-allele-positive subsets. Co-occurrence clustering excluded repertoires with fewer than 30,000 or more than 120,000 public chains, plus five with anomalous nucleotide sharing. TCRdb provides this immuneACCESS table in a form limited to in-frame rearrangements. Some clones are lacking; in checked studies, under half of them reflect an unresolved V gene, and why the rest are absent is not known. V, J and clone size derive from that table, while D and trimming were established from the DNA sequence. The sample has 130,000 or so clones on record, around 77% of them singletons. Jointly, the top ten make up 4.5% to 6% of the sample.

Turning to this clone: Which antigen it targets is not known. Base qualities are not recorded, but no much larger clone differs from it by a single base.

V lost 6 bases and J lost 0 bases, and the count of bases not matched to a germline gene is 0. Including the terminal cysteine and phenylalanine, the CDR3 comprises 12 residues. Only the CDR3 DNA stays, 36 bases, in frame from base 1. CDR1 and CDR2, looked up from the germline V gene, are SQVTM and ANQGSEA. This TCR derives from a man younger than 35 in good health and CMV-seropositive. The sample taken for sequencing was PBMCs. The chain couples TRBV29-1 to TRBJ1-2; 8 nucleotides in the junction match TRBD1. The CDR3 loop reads CSVTGANYGYTF. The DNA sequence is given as TGCAGCGTGACAGGGGCTAACTATGGCTACACCTTC.